The entry that follows covers one TCR beta chain sequence. These data originate in a study of shared clonotypes between healthy human individuals. Study-level background: The people who gave samples were a couple of women and three men aged 18 to 49.

Trimming stripped 4 bases from V and 0 bases from J, with 10 bases between. Germline CDR1 is SQVTM and CDR2 is ANQGSEA. The CDR3 sequence is 13 residues long. This table comes from immunoSEQ multiplex PCR, and its TCRdb copy is limited to in-frame clones, with some not included. Here the sample spans 600,000 to 750,000 clones, around 72% being singletons. The receptor's source is a woman aged 25-40 years in good health. The sample was memory CD4+ T cells sorted from blood. Subset meaning: CD45RA-negative fraction. The chain carries TRBV29-1 and TRBJ2-7; D gene ambiguous. Written as DNA, the CDR3 is TGCAGCGTTGCAGACACCCCCTCCTACGAGCAGTACTTC. This gives the protein CSVADTPSYEQYF.